This TCR beta chain stems from a study of OX40 agonist ivuxolimab in advanced cancers. Study summary: All patients had ivuxolimab intravenously every 2 weeks at 0.01 to 10 mg/kg. Melanoma, hepatocellular carcinoma, head and neck or renal cell cancer occurred in dose-escalation patients. The study, taken as a whole, reports: Researchers report that CD8+ T cells had, on average, more expanded clones than CD4+.

Losses at the gene ends were 4 bases for V and 2 bases for J; bases not matched to a gene: 4. CDR1 is SGHRS and CDR2 is YFSETQ in the germline V gene. The CDR3 is 15 residues long. Turning to this clone: The antigen remains undetermined.

Only in-frame clones appear in the TCRdb table, and some are missing; sequencing was by immunoSEQ multiplex PCR. Here the sample spans about 60,000 clones, approximately 80% being singletons. This chain joins TRBV5-1 and TRBJ2-1; TRBD1 aligns across 9 bases. The input for sequencing was CD4+ or CD8+ T cells sorted from blood, taken in a trial of the OX40 agonist ivuxolimab. The receptor was derived from an adult with an advanced solid tumor such as melanoma, head and neck, liver or kidney cancer. This CDR3 is CASSIRDRAYNEQFF. CDR3 in DNA: TGCGCCAGCAGCATCCGGGACAGGGCCTACAATGAGCAGTTCTTC.